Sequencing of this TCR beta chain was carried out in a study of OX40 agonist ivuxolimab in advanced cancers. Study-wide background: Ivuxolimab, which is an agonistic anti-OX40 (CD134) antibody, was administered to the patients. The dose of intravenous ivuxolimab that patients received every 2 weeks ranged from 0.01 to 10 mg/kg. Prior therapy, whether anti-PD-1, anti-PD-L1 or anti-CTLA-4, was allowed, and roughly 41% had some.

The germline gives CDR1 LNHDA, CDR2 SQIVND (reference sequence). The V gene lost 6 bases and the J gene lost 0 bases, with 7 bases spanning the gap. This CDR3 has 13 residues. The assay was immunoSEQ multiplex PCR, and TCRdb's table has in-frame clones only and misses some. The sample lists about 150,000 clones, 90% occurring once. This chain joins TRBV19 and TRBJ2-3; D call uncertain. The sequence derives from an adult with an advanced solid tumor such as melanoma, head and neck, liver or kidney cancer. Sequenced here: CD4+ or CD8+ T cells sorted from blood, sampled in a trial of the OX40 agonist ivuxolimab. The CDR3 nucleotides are TGTGCCAGTAGCCCGGTGAGCACAGATACGCAGTATTTT. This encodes CASSPVSTDTQYF.